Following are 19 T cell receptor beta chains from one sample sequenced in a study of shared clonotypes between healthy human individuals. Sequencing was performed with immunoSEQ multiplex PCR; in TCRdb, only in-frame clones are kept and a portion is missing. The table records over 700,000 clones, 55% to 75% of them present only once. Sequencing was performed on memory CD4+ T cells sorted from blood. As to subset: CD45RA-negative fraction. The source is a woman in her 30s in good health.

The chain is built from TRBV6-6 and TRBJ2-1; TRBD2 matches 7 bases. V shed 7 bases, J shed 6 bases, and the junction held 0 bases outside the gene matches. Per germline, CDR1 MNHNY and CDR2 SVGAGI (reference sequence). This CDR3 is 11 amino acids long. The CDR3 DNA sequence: TGTGCCAGCACTAGCGGCAATGAGCAGTTCTTC. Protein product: CASTSGNEQFF.

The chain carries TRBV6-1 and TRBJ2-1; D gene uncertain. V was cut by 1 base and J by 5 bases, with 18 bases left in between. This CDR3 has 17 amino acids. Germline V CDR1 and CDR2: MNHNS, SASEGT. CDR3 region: CASSEGRLGYGDNEQFF. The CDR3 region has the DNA TGTGCCAGCAGTGAAGGTCGGCTGGGGTATGGGGACAATGAGCAGTTCTTC.

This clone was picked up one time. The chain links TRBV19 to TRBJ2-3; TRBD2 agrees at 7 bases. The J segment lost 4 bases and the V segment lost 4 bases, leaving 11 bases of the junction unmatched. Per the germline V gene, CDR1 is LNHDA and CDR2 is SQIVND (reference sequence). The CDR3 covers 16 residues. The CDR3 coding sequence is TGTGCCAGTAGTAGGCGGGGGAGCGCGGTGGCAGATACGCAGTATTTT. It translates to CASSRRGSAVADTQYF.

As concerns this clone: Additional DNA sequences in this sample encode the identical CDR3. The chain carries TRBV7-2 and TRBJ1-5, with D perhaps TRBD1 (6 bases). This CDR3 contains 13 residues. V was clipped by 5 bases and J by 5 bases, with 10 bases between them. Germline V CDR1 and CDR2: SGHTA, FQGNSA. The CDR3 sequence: CASSRQADQPQHF. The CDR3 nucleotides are TGTGCCAGCAGCCGACAGGCGGATCAGCCCCAGCATTTT.

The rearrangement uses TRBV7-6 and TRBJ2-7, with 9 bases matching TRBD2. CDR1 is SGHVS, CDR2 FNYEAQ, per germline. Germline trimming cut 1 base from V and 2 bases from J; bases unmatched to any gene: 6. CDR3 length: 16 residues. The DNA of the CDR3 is TGTGCCAGCAGCTTAGGCCAGGCGGGAGGGACCTACGAGCAGTACTTC. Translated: CASSLGQAGGTYEQYF.

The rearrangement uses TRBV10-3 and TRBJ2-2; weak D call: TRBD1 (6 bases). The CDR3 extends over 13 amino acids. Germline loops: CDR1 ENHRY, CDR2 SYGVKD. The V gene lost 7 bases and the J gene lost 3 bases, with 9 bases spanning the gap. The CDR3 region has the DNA TGTGCCATCAACAGGGAACACACCGGGGAGCTGTTTTTT. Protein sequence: CAINREHTGELFF.

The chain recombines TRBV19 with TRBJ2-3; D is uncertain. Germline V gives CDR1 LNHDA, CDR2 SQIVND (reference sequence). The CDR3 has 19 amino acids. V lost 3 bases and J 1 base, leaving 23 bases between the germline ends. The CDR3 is CASSIREAILIGGTDTQYF. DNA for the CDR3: TGTGCCAGTAGTATTCGCGAAGCGATACTGATTGGAGGCACAGATACGCAGTATTTT.

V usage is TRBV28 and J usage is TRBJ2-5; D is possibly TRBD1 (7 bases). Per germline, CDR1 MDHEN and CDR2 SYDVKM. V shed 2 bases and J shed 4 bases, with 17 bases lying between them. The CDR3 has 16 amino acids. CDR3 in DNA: TGTGCCAGCAGTTTACCACAGGGGCTGGGAGGAGAGACCCAGTACTTC. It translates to CASSLPQGLGGETQYF. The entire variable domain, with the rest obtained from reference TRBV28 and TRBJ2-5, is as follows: DVKVTQSSRYLVKRTGEKVFLECVQDMDHENMFWYRQDPGLGLRLIYFSYDVKMKEKGDIPEGYSVSREKKERFSLILESASTNQTSMYLCASSLPQGLGGETQYFGPGTRLLVL.

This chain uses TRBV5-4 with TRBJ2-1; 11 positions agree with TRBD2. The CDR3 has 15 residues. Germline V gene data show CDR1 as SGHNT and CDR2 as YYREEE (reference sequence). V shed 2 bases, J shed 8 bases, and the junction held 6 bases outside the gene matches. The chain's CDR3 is CASSFTSGRTDEQFF. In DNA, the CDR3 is TGTGCCAGCAGCTTCACTAGCGGGAGAACCGATGAGCAGTTCTTC.

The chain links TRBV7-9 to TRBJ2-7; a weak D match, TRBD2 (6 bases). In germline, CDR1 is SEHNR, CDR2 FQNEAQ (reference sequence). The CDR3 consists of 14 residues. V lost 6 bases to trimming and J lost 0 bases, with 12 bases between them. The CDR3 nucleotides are TGTGCCAGCAGAACGGACGGGAGCTCCTACGAGCAGTACTTC. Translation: CASRTDGSSYEQYF.

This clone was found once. This CDR3 is CASIRQANNEQFF. CDR3 sequence (DNA): TGTGCCAGCATTAGACAGGCTAACAATGAGCAGTTCTTC. The chain has TRBV2 and TRBJ2-1; tentative D call: TRBD1 (6 bases). The CDR3 runs 13 residues. Trimming took 7 bases from V and 5 from J, leaving 12 bases between them. The V gene's germline CDR1 is SNHLY and CDR2 FYNNEI.

The CDR3 loop is CASSPPSLSQQYF. In DNA, the CDR3 is TGTGCCAGCTCACCCCCCAGTCTGTCTCAGCAGTACTTC. This rearrangement joins TRBV18 to TRBJ2-7; D is uncertain. Deletions cut 3 bases from V and 8 bases from J, with 14 bases between. From germline, CDR1 is KGHSH and CDR2 LQKENI. This CDR3 is built from 13 residues.

DNA for the CDR3: TGCGCCAGCAGCTTGGTTTCACCAGGGCGAAGCGAGCAGTACTTC. Translation gives CASSLVSPGRSEQYF. The rearrangement joins TRBV5-1 to TRBJ2-7; a possible D gene is TRBD1 (5 bases). Germline-derived CDR1 and CDR2 are SGHRS and YFSETQ. The CDR3 loop spans 15 amino acids. Trimming pared 0 bases from V and 6 bases from J, leaving 16 bases between.

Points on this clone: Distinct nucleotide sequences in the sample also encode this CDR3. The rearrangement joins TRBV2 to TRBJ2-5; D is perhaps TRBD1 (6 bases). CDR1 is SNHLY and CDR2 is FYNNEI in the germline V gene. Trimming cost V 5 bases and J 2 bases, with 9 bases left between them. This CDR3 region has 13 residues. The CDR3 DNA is TGTGCCAGCAGTCTACAGGGACAAGAGACCCAGTACTTC. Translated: CASSLQGQETQYF.

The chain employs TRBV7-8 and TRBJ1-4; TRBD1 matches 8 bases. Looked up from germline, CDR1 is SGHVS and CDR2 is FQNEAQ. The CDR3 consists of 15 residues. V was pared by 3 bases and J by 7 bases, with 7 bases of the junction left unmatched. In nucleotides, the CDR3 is TGTGCCAGCAGCTTCGACAGGGGATCGTCTGAAAAACTGTTTTTT. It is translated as CASSFDRGSSEKLFF.

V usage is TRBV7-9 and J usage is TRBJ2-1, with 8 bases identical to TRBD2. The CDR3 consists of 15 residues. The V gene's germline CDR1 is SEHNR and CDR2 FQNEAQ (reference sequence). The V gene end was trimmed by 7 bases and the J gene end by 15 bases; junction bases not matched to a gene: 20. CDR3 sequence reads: CASTVEQGLAGVSFF. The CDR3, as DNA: TGTGCCAGCACCGTCGAACAAGGGCTAGCGGGTGTCTCGTTCTTC.

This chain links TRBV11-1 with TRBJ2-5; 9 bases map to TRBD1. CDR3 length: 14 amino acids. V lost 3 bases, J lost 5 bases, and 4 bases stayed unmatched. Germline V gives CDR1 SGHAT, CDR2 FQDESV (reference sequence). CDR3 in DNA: TGTGCCAGCAGCTTTGGGACAGGGAGGGAGACCCAGTACTTC. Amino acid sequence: CASSFGTGRETQYF.

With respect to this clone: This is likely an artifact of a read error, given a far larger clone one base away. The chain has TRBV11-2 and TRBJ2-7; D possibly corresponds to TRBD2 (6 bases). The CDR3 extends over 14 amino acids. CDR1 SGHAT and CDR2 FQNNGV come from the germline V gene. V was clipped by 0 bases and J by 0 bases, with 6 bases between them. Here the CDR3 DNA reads TGTGCCAGCAGCTTAGAGCGGGACTCCTACGAGCAGTACTTC. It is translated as CASSLERDSYEQYF. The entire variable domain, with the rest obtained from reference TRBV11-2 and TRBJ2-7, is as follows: EAGVAQSPRYKIIEKRQSVAFWCNPISGHATLYWYQQILGQGPKLLIQFQNNGVVDDSQLPKDRFSAERLKGVDSTLKIQPAKLEDSAVYLCASSLERDSYEQYFGPGTRLTVT.

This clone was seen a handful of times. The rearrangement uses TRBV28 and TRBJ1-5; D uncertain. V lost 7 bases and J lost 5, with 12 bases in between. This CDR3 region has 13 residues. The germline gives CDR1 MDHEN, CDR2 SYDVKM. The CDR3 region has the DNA TGTGCCAGCACGGCGACATTACATCAGCCCCAGCATTTT. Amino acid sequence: CASTATLHQPQHF. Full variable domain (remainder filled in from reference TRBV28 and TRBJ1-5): DVKVTQSSRYLVKRTGEKVFLECVQDMDHENMFWYRQDPGLGLRLIYFSYDVKMKEKGDIPEGYSVSREKKERFSLILESASTNQTSMYLCASTATLHQPQHFGDGTRLSIL.